The entry below describes one T cell receptor beta chain. The data are from a study of blood T cell repertoires in COVID-19. Germline-derived CDR1 and CDR2 are KGHDR and SFDVKD. V was pared by 3 bases and J by 6 bases, with 20 bases between. This CDR3 spans 17 amino acids. Clones were sequenced by immunoSEQ multiplex PCR, and TCRdb holds only the in-frame ones, with some missing. The sample consists of about 220,000 clones, more than 85% of them appearing once. V is TRBV24-1 and J is TRBJ1-5; D is unresolved. Sequenced: peripheral blood. The source is a man aged 35 to 55 with active or convalescent COVID-19. DNA of the CDR3: TGTGCCACCAGTGATGGGATGGCCCCGGGGTTTCGTCAGCCCCAGCATTTT. This encodes CATSDGMAPGFRQPQHF.